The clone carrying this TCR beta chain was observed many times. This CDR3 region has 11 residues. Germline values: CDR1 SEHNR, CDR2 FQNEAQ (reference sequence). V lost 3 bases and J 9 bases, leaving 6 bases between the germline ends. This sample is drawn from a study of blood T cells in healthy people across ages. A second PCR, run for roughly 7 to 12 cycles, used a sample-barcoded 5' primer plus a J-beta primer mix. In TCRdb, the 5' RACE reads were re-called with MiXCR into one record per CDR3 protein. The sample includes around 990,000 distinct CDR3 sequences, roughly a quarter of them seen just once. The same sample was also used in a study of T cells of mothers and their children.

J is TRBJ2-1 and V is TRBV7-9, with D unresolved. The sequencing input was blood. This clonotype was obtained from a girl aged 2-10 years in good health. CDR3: CASSFNGEQFF. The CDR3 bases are TGTGCCAGCAGCTTTAACGGTGAGCAGTTCTTC.